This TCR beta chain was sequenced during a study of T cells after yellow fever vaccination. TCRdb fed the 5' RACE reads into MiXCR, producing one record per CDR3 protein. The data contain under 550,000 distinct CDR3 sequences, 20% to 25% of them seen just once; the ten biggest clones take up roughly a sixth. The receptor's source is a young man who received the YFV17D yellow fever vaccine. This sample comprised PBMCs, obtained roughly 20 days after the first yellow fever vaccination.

DNA of the CDR3: TGCAGTGCTAGAGATCATATCGGAAACACCATATATTTT. Amino acids: CSARDHIGNTIYF. The chain couples TRBV20-1 to TRBJ1-3; D gene uncertain. Germline CDR1 and CDR2: DFQATT and SNEGSKA (reference sequence). The CDR3 is 13 residues long. The V end lost 0 bases, the J end lost 4 bases, and 7 bases lay between the germline ends.